This is a list of T cell receptor beta chains from one sample in a study of blood T cell repertoires in COVID-19. Produced via immunoSEQ multiplex PCR; TCRdb's table is partial and in-frame only. The repertoire consists of 90,000 to 100,000 clones, with approximately 86% occurring once and the leading ten covering 10%. The sample taken for sequencing was peripheral blood. The source of these receptors is a man in his fifties or sixties with acute or convalescent COVID-19. Both conserved end residues are part of each CDR3. A D gene is named only where the DNA matches it firmly. Where a row states a size, it is once, few, many or the class of an expanded clone; other rows omit it.

j_call,v_call,clone_size,d_call,cdr3_nt,cdr3_aa
TRBJ1-1,TRBV19,NA,TRBD1,TGTGCCAGTATCGACAGGGGCCGAAGCACTGAAGCTTTCTTT,CASIDRGRSTEAFF
TRBJ2-1,TRBV4-1,NA,NA,TGCGCCAGCAGCCAAGTTTTGATAAGGGGCAAGTTCTTC,CASSQVLIRGKFF
TRBJ1-3,TRBV5-5,NA,NA,TGTGCCAGCAGCTTCAACGGAGCCTCTGGAAACACCATATATTTT,CASSFNGASGNTIYF
TRBJ1-4,TRBV19,NA,TRBD1,TGTGCCAGTAGTATCCGGGACAGCTATATATCTAATGAAAAACTGTTTTTT,CASSIRDSYISNEKLFF
TRBJ1-3,TRBV5-1,NA,TRBD1,TGCGCCAGCAGCATCACGACAGGGAGGACTGGAAACACCATATATTTT,CASSITTGRTGNTIYF
TRBJ1-5,TRBV27,NA,TRBD1,TGTGCCAGCAGTCCTCGGACAGGGGCCCATCAGCCCCAGCATTTT,CASSPRTGAHQPQHF
TRBJ1-1,TRBV5-1,NA,NA,TGCGCCAGCAGCTTGGCCTCGGGGGGCGGGGCTGAAGCTTTCTTT,CASSLASGGGAEAFF
TRBJ2-3,TRBV2,NA,NA,TGTGCCAGCAGTGTAACGCGGCTATTCACAGATACGCAGTATTTT,CASSVTRLFTDTQYF
TRBJ1-2,TRBV7-9,NA,TRBD1,TGTGCCAGCAGCCCCGGCGACAGGGGAATCGGCTATGGCTACACCTTC,CASSPGDRGIGYGYTF
TRBJ1-1,TRBV30,NA,NA,TGTGCCTGGAGTGTATCTGTGAACACTGAAGCTTTCTTT,CAWSVSVNTEAFF
TRBJ2-4,TRBV12-5,once,NA,TGTGCTAGTGGTTTGGATGGGGCTAGGGGCATTCAGTACTTC,CASGLDGARGIQYF
TRBJ1-2,TRBV6-5,NA,TRBD1,TGTGCCAGCAGTCAGACAGGGAGCCCCAGCTATGGCTACACCTTC,CASSQTGSPSYGYTF
TRBJ1-1,TRBV7-8,NA,NA,TGTGCCAGCAGCTTAGCGCGGGCAACTCACACTGAAGCTTTCTTT,CASSLARATHTEAFF
TRBJ2-3,TRBV4-1,NA,NA,TGCGCCAGCAGCGGCCCTAGCACAGATACGCAGTATTTT,CASSGPSTDTQYF
TRBJ1-2,TRBV4-2,NA,NA,TGTGCCAGCAGCCAAGATCGGAAAGCGATGGGTTTTGGCTACACCTTC,CASSQDRKAMGFGYTF
TRBJ1-6,TRBV27,NA,TRBD1,TGTGCCAGCAGTCCGCACAGGGGGGTGATGAATTCACCCCTCCACTTT,CASSPHRGVMNSPLHF
TRBJ1-1,TRBV11-2,NA,TRBD1,TGTGCCAGCAGCGGGGACAGGGTCACTGAAGCTTTCTTT,CASSGDRVTEAFF
TRBJ2-7,TRBV3-1/TRBV3-2,few,TRBD2,TGTGCCAGCAGCCAACGGGGGGAGGTGAGTGAGCAGTACTTC,CASSQRGEVSEQYF
TRBJ2-7,TRBV11-3,NA,TRBD2,TGTGCCAGCAGCCCACCGACTAGCGGGCCAACCTACGAGCAGTACTTC,CASSPPTSGPTYEQYF
TRBJ2-1,TRBV5-4,NA,NA,TGTGCCAGCAGCTTGGTCGTGGCGGCATGGGTTGAGCAGTTCTTC,CASSLVVAAWVEQFF
TRBJ2-7,TRBV11-1,NA,TRBD2,TGTGCCAGCAGCTTAGATTGGCGGGAGATAGTACACGAGCAGTACTTC,CASSLDWREIVHEQYF
TRBJ1-2,TRBV5-6,NA,TRBD1,TGTGCCAGCAGTTGGGGACAGGAGAACCACTATGGCTACACCTTC,CASSWGQENHYGYTF
TRBJ1-1,TRBV12-3/TRBV12-4,NA,NA,TGTGCCAGCAGTTCAGGGGTTGAAGCTTTCTTT,CASSSGVEAFF
TRBJ1-2,TRBV30,NA,TRBD1,TGTGCCTGGAGGACAGGGAACTATGGCTACACCTTC,CAWRTGNYGYTF
TRBJ1-2,TRBV3-1/TRBV3-2,NA,TRBD1,TGTGCCAGCAGCACAGACAGGGGATGGTATGGCTACACCTTC,CASSTDRGWYGYTF
TRBJ2-7,TRBV11-2,NA,TRBD1,TGTGCCAGCAGCTTTGGACAGGGGAGGTACGAGCAGTACTTC,CASSFGQGRYEQYF
TRBJ2-5,TRBV30,NA,TRBD2,TGTGCCTGGAGTGTGGGACTAATAAAAGAGACCCAGTACTTC,CAWSVGLIKETQYF
TRBJ2-1,TRBV9,NA,TRBD2,TGTGCCAGCAGCCCGTCTAGCGGGAGCTGGAGAAATGAGCAGTTCTTC,CASSPSSGSWRNEQFF
TRBJ1-6,TRBV28,NA,TRBD1,TGTGCCAGCAGTTTATTAGTCAGGGGGTATAGGAATTCACCCCTCCACTTT,CASSLLVRGYRNSPLHF
TRBJ1-1,TRBV11-2,NA,NA,TGTGCCAGCAGCAAGCAGGCCTCGAACACTGAAGCTTTCTTT,CASSKQASNTEAFF
TRBJ2-7,TRBV7-9,few,NA,TGTGCCAGCAGCCCGCTTAGAGATTGGACAGCCGACCACTTC,CASSPLRDWTADHF
TRBJ1-6,TRBV5-5,NA,TRBD1,TGTGCCAGCAGCTCCTGGACAGGGAATAATTCACCCCTCCACTTT,CASSSWTGNNSPLHF
TRBJ1-1,TRBV7-9,NA,NA,TGTGCCAGCAGCGGGTTGGGGCTAAACACTGAAGCTTTCTTT,CASSGLGLNTEAFF
TRBJ1-4,TRBV6-1,NA,NA,TGTGCCAGCAGTGATTGGGGCTTTGGTGAAAAACTGTTTTTT,CASSDWGFGEKLFF
TRBJ2-7,TRBV21-1,NA,NA,TGTGCCAGCAGCAAAGGGTGGCGGGGAACTAGCGAGGGCTCCTACGAGCAGTACTTC,CASSKGWRGTSEGSYEQYF
TRBJ2-7,TRBV4-1,NA,TRBD2,TGCGCCAGCAGCCAGGTTAGCGGGAGTTACGAGCAGTACTTC,CASSQVSGSYEQYF
TRBJ1-2,TRBV3-1/TRBV3-2,NA,NA,TGTGCCAGCTCCGGGCAGGGTTATGGCTACACCTTC,CASSGQGYGYTF
TRBJ2-6,TRBV9,NA,TRBD1,TGTGCCAGCAGCGAACGGACAGGCTCAGCGGGGGCCAACGTCCTGACTTTC,CASSERTGSAGANVLTF
TRBJ2-7,TRBV6-6,NA,NA,TGTGCCAGCAGTTATTTGGGACTTTTGGACGAGCAGTACTTC,CASSYLGLLDEQYF
TRBJ2-7,TRBV7-9,NA,NA,TGTGCCAGCATCTGGGGGGATGGCTACGAGCAGTACTTC,CASIWGDGYEQYF
TRBJ2-5,TRBV5-4,NA,NA,TGTGCCAGCAGCTTGGATAGGACTGAGACCCAGTACTTC,CASSLDRTETQYF
TRBJ2-3,TRBV18,NA,NA,TGTGCCAGCTCAACCCTCCTGCCGGGGGGCACAGATACGCAGTATTTT,CASSTLLPGGTDTQYF
TRBJ2-4,TRBV6-2/TRBV6-3,once,TRBD1,TGTGCCAGCAGTGACAGGGGGAACATTCAGTACTTC,CASSDRGNIQYF
TRBJ2-5,TRBV10-1,NA,TRBD2,TGCGCCAGCAGTGAGTCTAGGAGCGGGAGATGGGAGACCCAGTACTTC,CASSESRSGRWETQYF
TRBJ2-7,TRBV29-1,NA,NA,TGCAGCGTTGAAAAAGGGGACGAGCAGTACTTC,CSVEKGDEQYF
TRBJ1-1,TRBV19,NA,NA,TGTGCCAGTAGTATTGGCAAGAACACTGAAGCTTTCTTT,CASSIGKNTEAFF
TRBJ2-3,TRBV9,NA,TRBD1,TGTGCCAGCAGCGTGACAGGGGCGGGCACAGATACGCAGTATTTT,CASSVTGAGTDTQYF
TRBJ2-5,TRBV27,NA,TRBD2,TGTGCCAGCAGCCCAGCTAGCGGGGAGACCCAGTACTTC,CASSPASGETQYF
TRBJ2-1,TRBV6-2/TRBV6-3,NA,NA,TGTGCCAGCAGCGACGGGAGAGCCTACAATGAGCAGTTCTTC,CASSDGRAYNEQFF
TRBJ1-2,TRBV6-5,NA,TRBD1,TGTGCCAGCAATACGGCCGGGACAGGGGGGAATGGCTACACCTTC,CASNTAGTGGNGYTF
TRBJ2-7,TRBV7-6,NA,TRBD1,TGTGCCAGCAGCGCCTCAGGGGGCAGTGGGCACGAGCAGTACTTC,CASSASGGSGHEQYF
TRBJ2-3,TRBV7-6,NA,TRBD2,TGTGCCAGCAGCTTAGGGGTTGCGGGAGGTGCAGATACGCAGTATTTT,CASSLGVAGGADTQYF
TRBJ2-1,TRBV19,NA,TRBD2,TGTGCCAGCAGGAGCGGGAGGACCGGCAATGAGCAGTTCTTC,CASRSGRTGNEQFF
TRBJ2-3,TRBV14,NA,TRBD2,TGTGCCAGCAGCCTACTAGCGGGAATCACAGATACGCAGTATTTT,CASSLLAGITDTQYF
TRBJ1-5,TRBV10-2,NA,NA,TGCGCCAGCAGTTCGCAGGGAAATCAGCCCCAGCATTTT,CASSSQGNQPQHF
TRBJ1-1,TRBV5-8,NA,NA,TGTGCCAGCAGCTTTCGGACAGACACTGAAGCTTTCTTT,CASSFRTDTEAFF
TRBJ2-7,TRBV5-1,NA,TRBD2,TGCGCCAGCAGCTTAATAGGACTAACTAGCGGGCCCTCCTACGAGCAGTACTTC,CASSLIGLTSGPSYEQYF
TRBJ1-3,TRBV5-1,NA,NA,TGCGCCAGCAGCTCGACAGCAAACTCTGGAAACACCATATATTTT,CASSSTANSGNTIYF
TRBJ1-2,TRBV5-1,NA,TRBD1,TGCGCCAGCAGCCCTGAACAGGGGCCGCCTGCCTATGGCTACACCTTC,CASSPEQGPPAYGYTF